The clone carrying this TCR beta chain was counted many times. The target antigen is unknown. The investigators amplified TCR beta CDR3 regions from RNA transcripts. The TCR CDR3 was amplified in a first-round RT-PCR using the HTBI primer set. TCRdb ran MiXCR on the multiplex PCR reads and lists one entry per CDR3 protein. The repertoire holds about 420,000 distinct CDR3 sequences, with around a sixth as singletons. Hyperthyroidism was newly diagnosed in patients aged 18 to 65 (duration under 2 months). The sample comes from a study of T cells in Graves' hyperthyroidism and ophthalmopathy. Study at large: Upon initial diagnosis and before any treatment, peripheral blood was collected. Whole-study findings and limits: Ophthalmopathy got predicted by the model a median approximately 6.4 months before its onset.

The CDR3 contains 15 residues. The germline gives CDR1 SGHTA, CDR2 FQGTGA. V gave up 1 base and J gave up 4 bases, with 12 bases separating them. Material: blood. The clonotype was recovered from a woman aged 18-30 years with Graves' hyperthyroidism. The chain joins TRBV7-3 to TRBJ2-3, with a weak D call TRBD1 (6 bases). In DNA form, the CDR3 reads TGTGCCAGCAGCTTAAGCGCAGGGGCCGCAGATACGCAGTATTTT. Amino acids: CASSLSAGAADTQYF.